The sequence of this T cell receptor (beta chain) was determined in a study of cytomegalovirus exposure and HLA in healthy donors. Both 60 Vbeta primers and 13 Jbeta primers went into the PCR. Only in-frame clones appear in the TCRdb table, and some are missing; sequencing was by immunoSEQ multiplex PCR. The sample has 180,000 or so clones, approximately 73% seen once. With respect to this clone: What it recognizes is unknown.

Study findings and constraints: Donor immune exposure was known only as CMV serostatus.

CDR3 length: 13 residues. The V end was cut by 5 bases, the J end by 4 bases, with 11 bases between. Germline-derived CDR1 and CDR2 are LNHDA and SQIVND (reference sequence). Sample: PBMCs. This receptor was obtained from a woman under 40 in good health and CMV-seropositive. The chain links TRBV19 to TRBJ1-1; weak D call: TRBD1 (6 bases). CDR3 in DNA: TGTGCCAGTAGTGAGGGGGGGCGCACTGAAGCTTTCTTT. As protein: CASSEGGRTEAFF.